This TCR beta chain originates from a study of blood T cell repertoires in COVID-19. Participants, 18 to 89 years old, spanned 24 US areas. The study assigned cohorts using participant-reported clinical history. Recovered participants had two consecutive negative NP/OP PCR tests, healthcare professional clearance, or symptom resolution. Original handling: From reference gene primer amplification, estimates of nucleated cell counts were derived. Produced via immunoSEQ multiplex PCR; TCRdb's table is partial and in-frame only. V, J and clone size derive from that table, while D and trimming were established from the DNA sequence. Of 130,000 to 150,000 clones listed, 87% are singletons. Trimming stripped 5 bases from V and 8 bases from J, with 15 bases between. Germline V gene data show CDR1 as SGHAT and CDR2 as FQNNGV. This CDR3 contains 14 residues.

The TCR sequence derives from a man aged 55-75 years who had recovered from COVID-19. The specimen sequenced was PBMCs or T cells enriched from blood (not recorded which). The V gene is TRBV11-2, the J gene TRBJ1-4; D may be TRBD1 (6 bases). Here the CDR3 reads CASSLTGSREKLFF. DNA of the CDR3: TGTGCCAGCAGCCTCACAGGGTCGCGGGAAAAACTGTTTTTT.